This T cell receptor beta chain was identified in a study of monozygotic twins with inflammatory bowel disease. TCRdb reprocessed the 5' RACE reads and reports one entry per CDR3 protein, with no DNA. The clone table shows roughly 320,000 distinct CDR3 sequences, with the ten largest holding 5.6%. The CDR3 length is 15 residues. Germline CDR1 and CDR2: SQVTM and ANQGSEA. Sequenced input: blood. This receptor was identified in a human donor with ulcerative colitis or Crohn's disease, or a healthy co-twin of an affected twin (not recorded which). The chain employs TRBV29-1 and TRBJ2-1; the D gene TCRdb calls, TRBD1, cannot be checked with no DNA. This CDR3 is CSVRGTMSSYNEQFF.